The text below deals with one T cell receptor (beta chain). Its antigen target is currently unknown. Nothing much larger sits one base from this clone, and base qualities are not available. This sample is part of a study of T cell responses to AZD1222 COVID-19 vaccine (dated by TCRdb to the early 2020s). Background on the whole study: A total of 230 to 250 trial participants underwent TCR sequencing, of whom approximately 200 had received two doses of AZD1222 and 26 had received two doses of the MenACWY control vaccine. Trial participants were enrolled into age subgroups of 18-55, 56-69 and 70-plus years, which contained around 140, 26 and 57 TCR-sequenced participants, respectively.

The time point label, read with the paper, signifies: about 28 days (+/-7) after the second vaccine dose. AZD1222 recipients with second doses at about 4 weeks or about 12 weeks were pooled, because spike-specific TCR depth and breadth did not differ between schedules. Samples from vaccinated people were obtained from the UK trials COV001 and COV002, which included a single-blind randomized controlled phase 2/3 trial of AZD1222 (ChAdOx1 nCoV-19) in healthy adults. For TCRbeta chain sequencing, PBMC samples were collected from trial participants at day 0 and at day 28 after the second dose. Points the paper makes about the study in general: Because no day 14 peak-response samples were available, repertoires were characterized only after the peak T cell response. Participants were mostly white British and included more females than males, and it was suggested by the authors that clonal diversity may have been underestimated. In the small 56-69-year group, the increase in depth fell short of significance, most likely because of low power. Conclusions about previously exposed vaccinees are limited because only 5 or 6 AZD1222 recipients were SARS-CoV-2 seropositive at baseline. After two AZD1222 doses, both the breadth and the depth of spike-specific TCRs were significantly higher than at day 0 and than in MenACWY recipients. CD4 TCRs associated with the vaccine covered the entire spike protein, and the dominant responses were in regions 160-218 and 743-854. Reportedly, close to half of the unique spike-specific TCRs recognized epitopes lying outside the regions that are mutated in the B.1.351 and B.1.1.7 variants.

The CDR3 regions of human TCRbeta chains were analyzed by immunosequencing. The published analysis was carried out like this. Repertoire TCRs were checked for matches against a reference library of SARS-CoV-2-specific TCRs that had been generated using the MIRA antigen-specificity platform. Breadth meant the fraction of unique TCRs that were SARS-CoV-2-associated, whereas depth meant the fraction of total T cells that were SARS-CoV-2-associated. Using the MIRA data, every spike-specific TCR was mapped to the spike region that the TCR reacted to and assigned to either a CD4 or a CD8 class. Log10-transformed breadth and depth values were compared by one-way ANOVA with Sidak's multiple comparisons tests. Entries here come from immuneACCESS through TCRdb and include only in-frame sequences with V and J called. Some clones fail to appear in such tables; in the studies checked, an unresolved V gene covers under half of the shortfall, and the cause of the remainder is unknown. The V and J calls and clone size come from that table; D and trimming were worked out from the DNA. The sample table lists about 100,000 clones, 70% to 90% of them with a count of one. The ten largest clones take up about 5% of the sample.

The specimen comprised peripheral blood, sampled 28 days after the second AZD1222 dose. This clonotype was sampled from an adult who received the AZD1222 COVID-19 vaccine.

This receptor carries the CDR3 CASSLNFRGDTEAFF. The DNA is TGTGCCAGCAGCTTAAATTTTAGGGGGGACACTGAAGCTTTCTTT. Recombination connected TRBV7-8 to TRBJ1-1; the best D guess is TRBD1, with 6 bases matching. Its CDR3 holds 15 amino acids, cysteine through phenylalanine. This entry keeps only the CDR3 DNA: 45 bases, framed from base 1. Trimming takes 2 bases from V and 3 bases from J, and the germline ends sit 13 bases apart. The germline V gene gives CDR1 as SGHVS and CDR2 as FQNEAQ.